The next 30 T cell receptor beta chains were all read from a single sample in a study of beta chain features in type 1 diabetes (dated by TCRdb to 2017 to 2018). The receptor library was made with the immunoSEQ multiplex PCR assay. The High Capacity cDNA Reverse Transcription Kit was used to reverse transcribe all of the isolated RNA, meaning that expressed TCRB transcripts were what got sequenced. TCRdb stores this immuneACCESS table with in-frame sequences only. Part of the clones is absent; in the studies checked, under half of the shortfall reflects unresolved V genes, and no reason is known for the rest. The sample profile shows 300,000 to 400,000 clones; roughly 12% of them were found once. In total, the top ten clones hold around 0.02% of the sample. The specimen sequenced was naive CD4+ T cells from blood. The intended sense of this specimen's cell subset or site label: true naive CD4+ T cells. Receptors were obtained from a man aged 18 to 29 in good health.

V gene TRBV30 combines with J gene TRBJ1-4; tentative D call: TRBD1 (6 bases). The germline CDR1 and CDR2 sequences are GTSNPN and SVGIG (reference sequence). CDR3 length: 12 amino acids. Trimming took 1 base from V and 8 from J, leaving 8 bases between them. The CDR3 coding sequence is TGTGCCTGGAGTGGGGGGCGCGAAAAACTGTTTTTT. It translates to CAWSGGREKLFF.

This clone was counted between two and nine times. The V call is TRBV6-1, the J call TRBJ2-1, with TRBD2 matching over 12 bases. Germline CDR1 MNHNS, CDR2 SASEGT. V was clipped by 4 bases and J by 5 bases; unmatched bases: 6. CDR3 length: 16 amino acids. The chain's CDR3 is CASSASGRGRDNEQFF. DNA for the CDR3: TGTGCCAGCAGTGCTAGCGGGAGGGGAAGGGACAATGAGCAGTTCTTC.

In this sample, this clone turned up a few times. The chain has TRBV30 and TRBJ1-1; D unresolved. This CDR3 has 13 amino acids. Deletions cut 0 bases from V and 0 bases from J, with 5 bases between. Germline values: CDR1 GTSNPN, CDR2 SVGIG (reference sequence). CDR3 loop: CAWSVRVNTEAFF. The CDR3 DNA reads TGTGCCTGGAGTGTGAGAGTGAACACTGAAGCTTTCTTT. Filled out from reference TRBV30 and TRBJ1-1, the complete variable domain reads SQTIHQWPATLVQPVGSPLSLECTVEGTSNPNLYWYRQAAGRGLQLLFYSVGIGQISSEVPQNLSASRPQDRQFILSSKKLLLSDSGFYLCAWSVRVNTEAFFGQGTRLTVV.

V gene TRBV7-3 combines with J gene TRBJ2-7, with D possibly matching TRBD2 (5 bases). Germline V gene lookup returns CDR1 SGHTA and CDR2 FQGTGA. V shed 3 bases and J shed 4 bases, with 16 bases lying between them. The length of the CDR3 is 15 residues. This chain's CDR3 is CASSFSRGSMYEQYF. In DNA, the CDR3 is TGTGCCAGCAGCTTCTCCAGAGGGAGTATGTACGAGCAGTACTTC.

In its sample, this clone was seen a few times. CDR3 in amino acids: CASSEDSSIGETQYF. The CDR3 DNA sequence: TGTGCCAGCAGCGAAGACAGCTCGATCGGGGAGACCCAGTACTTC. The chain combines TRBV5-4 with TRBJ2-5, with D perhaps matching TRBD1 (5 bases). Germline lookup yields CDR1 SGHNT and CDR2 YYREEE (reference sequence). Trimming left V 4 bases short and J 5 bases short, with 18 bases between. The CDR3 consists of 15 residues.

This sequence joins TRBV7-2 and TRBJ1-6, with TRBD1 matching 7 bases. V lost 3 bases, J lost 5 bases, and 1 base stayed unmatched. Per the germline V gene, CDR1 is SGHTA and CDR2 is FQGNSA. This CDR3 is 14 amino acids long. CDR3 in DNA: TGTGCCAGCAGCTTCGACAGGGATAATTCACCCCTCCACTTT. Translation: CASSFDRDNSPLHF.

For the CDR3, the DNA is TGTGCCAGCAGCTTAGCGGACAGAAAAAACACTGAAGCTTTCTTT. Protein product: CASSLADRKNTEAFF. The rearrangement links TRBV7-2 to TRBJ1-1; possibly TRBD1 for D (6 bases). The germline V gene encodes CDR1 SGHTA and CDR2 FQGNSA. This CDR3 is built from 15 residues. Trimming left V 0 bases short and J 2 bases short, with 10 bases between.

With respect to this clone: The same CDR3 arises from other DNA sequences in this sample as well. This chain links TRBV19 with TRBJ1-1, with 7 bases aligning to TRBD1. From germline, CDR1 is LNHDA and CDR2 SQIVND (reference sequence). There are 13 residues in the CDR3. The ends lost 4 bases at V and 3 bases at J; junction bases unmatched: 2. The CDR3: CASSTTGDTEAFF. The CDR3 region has the DNA TGTGCCAGTAGTACAACAGGGGACACTGAAGCTTTCTTT. Full variable domain (rest looked up from reference TRBV19 and TRBJ1-1): DGGITQSPKYLFRKEGQNVTLSCEQNLNHDAMYWYRQDPGQGLRLIYYSQIVNDFQKGDIAEGYSVSREKKESFPLTVTSAQKNPTAFYLCASSTTGDTEAFFGQGTRLTVV.

This clone has only a few counts. The chain links TRBV5-1 to TRBJ2-1, with TRBD2 matching over 12 bases. This CDR3 spans 17 amino acids. With V trimmed by 3 bases and J by 6 bases, 10 bases remained unmatched. CDR1 SGHRS and CDR2 YFSETQ come from the germline V gene. CDR3 region: CASSSRWTSGEPNEQFF. CDR3 coding DNA: TGCGCCAGCAGCTCCCGCTGGACTAGCGGGGAACCCAATGAGCAGTTCTTC.

This clone was counted a few times. This sequence joins TRBV5-1 and TRBJ2-5; TRBD2 matches 14 bases. V shed 4 bases and J 5 bases; nucleotides not matched to a gene: 4. CDR1 is SGHRS and CDR2 is YFSETQ in the germline V gene. The CDR3 loop spans 15 amino acids. DNA of the CDR3: TGCGCCAGCAGCCGAGGGACTAGCGGGAGTGAGACCCAGTACTTC. Translated, it gives CASSRGTSGSETQYF.

This clone was observed a few times. The V gene is TRBV9, the J gene TRBJ2-1; 8 bases are a match to TRBD2. The CDR3 is 18 amino acids. Germline assignment: CDR1 SGDLS and CDR2 YYNGEE. With 4 bases clipped from V and 0 bases from J, the junction kept 12 bases outside the gene matches. The DNA of the CDR3 is TGTGCCAGCAGCCCCCGACTAGCGTCACAGAGCTCCTACAATGAGCAGTTCTTC. Translated: CASSPRLASQSSYNEQFF.

The V gene is TRBV25-1, the J gene TRBJ2-7; no clear D. Trimming removed 3 bases at V and 0 bases at J, with 9 bases between. CDR3 length: 14 amino acids. CDR1 MGHDK and CDR2 SYGVNS come from the germline V gene. The CDR3: CASSEEPGSYEQYF. As DNA, the CDR3 is TGTGCCAGCAGTGAGGAGCCGGGCTCCTACGAGCAGTACTTC.

The chain combines TRBV2 with TRBJ2-7, with D perhaps given as TRBD1 or TRBD2 (6 bases each). CDR1 is SNHLY and CDR2 is FYNNEI in the germline V gene. There are 12 residues in the CDR3. V shed 6 bases and J shed 6 bases, with 12 bases lying between them. CDR3 sequence: CASSEQGGEQYF. In DNA form, the CDR3 reads TGTGCCAGCAGCGAACAGGGAGGCGAGCAGTACTTC.

There are a few counts of this clone. This chain uses TRBV29-1 with TRBJ1-1; 7 bases map to TRBD1. CDR1 is SQVTM and CDR2 is ANQGSEA in the germline V gene. This CDR3 is built from 14 residues. V gave up 6 bases and J gave up 5 bases; unmatched junction bases: 12. Here the CDR3 DNA reads TGCAGCGTGGTTATTACAGGGGTAGGGACTGAAGCTTTCTTT. Its protein product is CSVVITGVGTEAFF.

The CDR3 region is CASSSGASGRAHNEQFF. The CDR3 nucleotides read TGTGCCAGCAGTTCCGGGGCTAGCGGGAGGGCCCACAATGAGCAGTTCTTC. The chain uses TRBV28 and TRBJ2-1; 12 bases agree with TRBD2. This CDR3 spans 17 amino acids. V was clipped by 4 bases and J by 5 bases; unmatched bases: 9. The germline CDR1 and CDR2 sequences are MDHEN and SYDVKM.

This clone was seen a handful of times. The chain joins TRBV5-1 to TRBJ2-5; weak D call: TRBD2 (5 bases). The V gene's germline CDR1 is SGHRS and CDR2 YFSETQ. The CDR3 is made up of 12 amino acids. Trimming left V 4 bases short and J 7 bases short, with 11 bases between. DNA of the CDR3: TGCGCCAGCAGCCCCGAGGGCGGGACCCAGTACTTC. This codes for CASSPEGGTQYF.

The chain joins TRBV28 to TRBJ2-4, with 7 bases fitting TRBD2. This CDR3 region has 14 residues. V gave up 2 bases and J gave up 9 bases; unmatched junction bases: 7. In germline, CDR1 is MDHEN, CDR2 SYDVKM. The CDR3 DNA follows: TGTGCCAGCAGTTTAGGGGGGGGACGCGGCATTCAGTACTTC. Encoded protein: CASSLGGGRGIQYF.

The rearrangement joins TRBV19 to TRBJ1-1; D is undetermined. In germline, CDR1 is LNHDA, CDR2 SQIVND (reference sequence). The CDR3 consists of 14 residues. Between the trimmed V and J ends, which lost 0 bases and 1 base, there was a span of 6 bases. CDR3 region: CASSIERWNTEAFF. The CDR3 DNA follows: TGTGCCAGTAGTATAGAGAGGTGGAACACTGAAGCTTTCTTT. Based on the CDR3 plus reference TRBV19 and TRBJ1-1, the full variable domain is DGGITQSPKYLFRKEGQNVTLSCEQNLNHDAMYWYRQDPGQGLRLIYYSQIVNDFQKGDIAEGYSVSREKKESFPLTVTSAQKNPTAFYLCASSIERWNTEAFFGQGTRLTVV.

J is TRBJ1-6 and V is TRBV28; D gene unclear. V lost 6 bases, J lost 10 bases, and 10 bases lay in between. Germline V gene data show CDR1 as MDHEN and CDR2 as SYDVKM. This CDR3 is 12 amino acids long. The DNA for the CDR3 is TGTGCCAGCAGACTGGTTGAATCACCCCTCCACTTT. Translation: CASRLVESPLHF.

The CDR3: CASSNQGLLGNTIYF. The CDR3 DNA reads as TGTGCCAGCAGCAACCAGGGATTACTGGGAAACACCATATATTTT. J is TRBJ1-3 and V is TRBV5-4, with a tentative D call TRBD1 (5 bases). The CDR3 length is 15 residues. Trimming cost V 4 bases and J 4 bases, with 15 bases left between them. Per germline, CDR1 SGHNT and CDR2 YYREEE (reference sequence). Supplemented by reference TRBV5-4 and TRBJ1-3, the full variable domain reads ETGVTQSPTHLIKTRGQQVTLRCSSQSGHNTVSWYQQALGQGPQFIFQYYREEENGRGNFPPRFSGLQFPNYSSELNVNALELDDSALYLCASSNQGLLGNTIYFGEGSWLTVV.

The CDR3 is CARDRFNTGELFF. The CDR3 region has the DNA TGTGCCCGGGACAGGTTTAACACCGGGGAGCTGTTTTTT. The chain combines TRBV30 with TRBJ2-2; 8 nucleotides match TRBD1. Trimming took 8 bases from V and 2 from J; bases not matched to a gene: 4. CDR3 length: 13 residues. Germline CDR1 GTSNPN, CDR2 SVGIG (reference sequence).

This clone has a handful of counts. The chain carries TRBV18 and TRBJ2-2, with 9 bases identical to TRBD1. The CDR3 consists of 14 residues. CDR1 is KGHSH, CDR2 LQKENI, per germline. The junction had 2 bases not matched to a gene; V was cut back by 3 bases and J by 6 bases. The CDR3, as DNA: TGTGCCAGCTCACCGGACAGGGGCGCCGGGGAGCTGTTTTTT. Translating it yields CASSPDRGAGELFF.

This clone was observed a handful of times. The chain carries TRBV29-1 and TRBJ2-7; perhaps TRBD1 as D (7 bases). The CDR3 has 17 residues. The germline V gene has CDR1 SQVTM and CDR2 ANQGSEA. Trimming stripped 2 bases from V and 2 bases from J, with 22 bases between. In DNA, the CDR3 is TGCAGCGTTGAATACTATACAGGGGACTTGGGGGCCTACGAGCAGTACTTC. The encoded protein is CSVEYYTGDLGAYEQYF.

The chain joins TRBV6-1 to TRBJ1-1; D uncertain. CDR3 length equals 15 residues. Between the trimmed V and J ends, which lost 7 bases and 3 bases, there was a span of 18 bases. From germline, CDR1 is MNHNS and CDR2 SASEGT. The CDR3 spells CASTVNFPADTEAFF. CDR3 DNA sequence: TGTGCCAGCACGGTGAACTTCCCAGCGGACACTGAAGCTTTCTTT.

There are a few counts of this clone. The chain has TRBV6-6 and TRBJ2-7, with TRBD2 identical over 9 bases. CDR1 is MNHNY, CDR2 SVGAGI, per germline (reference sequence). The CDR3 length is 14 residues. The V segment lost 4 bases and the J segment 6 bases; nucleotides outside the gene matches: 7. CDR3 residues: CASSFRTSDVEQYF. In DNA, the CDR3 is TGTGCCAGCAGTTTCCGGACTAGCGATGTCGAGCAGTACTTC.

The J gene is TRBJ2-2, the V gene TRBV29-1; 7 bases map to TRBD1. J was trimmed by 8 bases and V by 5 bases; bases with no gene match: 11. The CDR3 is 14 amino acids. The V gene's germline CDR1 is SQVTM and CDR2 ANQGSEA. The CDR3 DNA follows: TGCAGCGTTCTAGACAGGGCTATCTCGGGGGAGCTGTTTTTT. It translates to CSVLDRAISGELFF.

This clone was counted a few times. The gene calls are TRBV6-5 and TRBJ2-3; 9 bases match TRBD1. Trimming cost V 7 bases and J 4 bases; bases outside gene matches: 6. Germline V gene sequence: CDR1 MNHEY, CDR2 SVGAGI. The CDR3 runs to 14 residues. CDR3 nucleotide sequence: TGTGCCAGCAATTTGGGACAGGGTTCAGATACGCAGTATTTT. Its protein product is CASNLGQGSDTQYF.

This clone has just a few counts. The CDR3 sequence: CASSVDRTNEQFF. CDR3 nucleotide sequence: TGTGCCAGCAGCGTAGATCGGACTAATGAGCAGTTCTTC. The chain employs TRBV9 and TRBJ2-1; maybe TRBD2 (5 bases). Trimming took 0 bases from V and 7 from J, leaving 8 bases between them. The CDR3 sequence is 13 residues long. Germline assignment: CDR1 SGDLS and CDR2 YYNGEE.

This clone has more than one count but fewer than ten. This chain connects TRBV5-4 to TRBJ2-7; D remains ambiguous. Germline V gives CDR1 SGHNT, CDR2 YYREEE (reference sequence). Trimming left V 0 bases short and J 3 bases short, with 7 bases between. This CDR3 has 13 amino acids. DNA of the CDR3: TGTGCCAGCAGCTTGGGGGCTATCTACGAGCAGTACTTC. This codes for CASSLGAIYEQYF.

In its sample, this clone was seen a few times. This rearrangement joins TRBV29-1 to TRBJ2-7, with 9 bases matching TRBD1. The CDR3 length is 13 residues. V shed 6 bases, J shed 3 bases, and the junction held 6 bases outside the gene matches. Per the germline V gene, CDR1 is SQVTM and CDR2 is ANQGSEA. In DNA form, the CDR3 reads TGCAGCGTGGGAGGGACAGGGAACTACGAGCAGTACTTC. As protein: CSVGGTGNYEQYF.